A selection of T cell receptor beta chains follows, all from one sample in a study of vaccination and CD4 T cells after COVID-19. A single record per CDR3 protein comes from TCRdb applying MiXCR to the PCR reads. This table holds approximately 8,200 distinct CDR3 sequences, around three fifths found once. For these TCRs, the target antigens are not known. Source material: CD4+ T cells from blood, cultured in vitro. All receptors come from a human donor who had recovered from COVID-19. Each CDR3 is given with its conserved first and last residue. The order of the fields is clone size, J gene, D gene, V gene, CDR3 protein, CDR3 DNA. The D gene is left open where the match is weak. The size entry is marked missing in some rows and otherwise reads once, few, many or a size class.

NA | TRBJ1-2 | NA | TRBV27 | CASSLPTGRGYTF | TGTGCCAGCAGTTTACCCACAGGGAGGGGCTACACCTTC
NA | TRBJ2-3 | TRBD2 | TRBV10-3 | CAISRLAASTDTQYF | TGTGCCATCAGTCGACTAGCGGCTAGCACAGATACGCAGTATTTT
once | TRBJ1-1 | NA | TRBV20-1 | CSARDAQGTEAFF | TGCAGTGCTAGAGATGCACAGGGCACTGAAGCTTTCTTT
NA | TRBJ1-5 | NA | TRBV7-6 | CASSLQGRDQPQHF | TGTGCCAGCAGCTTACAGGGTAGGGATCAGCCCCAGCATTTT
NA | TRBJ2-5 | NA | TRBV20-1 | CSARDPLLRGTQYF | TGCAGTGCTAGGGACCCCCTCTTAAGAGGGACCCAGTACTTC
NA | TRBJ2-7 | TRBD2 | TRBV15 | CATSRVLTAGGYEQYF | TGTGCCACCAGCAGAGTTCTGACGGCGGGAGGATACGAGCAGTACTTC
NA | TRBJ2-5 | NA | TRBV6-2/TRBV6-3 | CASRTGGGETQYF | TGTGCCAGCAGAACAGGGGGGGGTGAGACCCAGTACTTC
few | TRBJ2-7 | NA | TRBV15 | CATSRDWEYEQYF | TGTGCCACCAGCAGAGATTGGGAGTACGAGCAGTACTTC
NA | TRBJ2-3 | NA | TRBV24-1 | CATSPPFTDTQYF | TGTGCCACCAGTCCACCCTTCACAGATACGCAGTATTTT
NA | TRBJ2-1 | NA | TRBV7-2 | CASSLARSVNEQFF | TGTGCCAGCAGCTTAGCAAGGAGCGTCAATGAGCAGTTCTTC
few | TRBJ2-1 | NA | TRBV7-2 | CASSPYVADKQFF | TGTGCCAGCAGTCCCTACGTAGCGGATAAGCAGTTCTTC
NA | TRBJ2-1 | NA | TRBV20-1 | CSASAVVGQFF | TGCAGTGCTAGTGCGGTTGTTGGGCAGTTCTTC
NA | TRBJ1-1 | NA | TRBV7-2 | CASSLAREGRTEAFF | TGTGCCAGCAGCTTAGCGCGGGAGGGCCGCACTGAAGCTTTCTTT
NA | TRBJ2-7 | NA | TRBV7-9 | CASSLVPPRPPYEQYF | TGTGCCAGCAGCTTAGTACCGCCCCGGCCGCCTTACGAGCAGTACTTC
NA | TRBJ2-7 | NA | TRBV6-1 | CASSPLYEQYF | TGTGCCAGCAGCCCCTTGTACGAGCAGTACTTC
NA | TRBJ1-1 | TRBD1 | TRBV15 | CATSRDGQGMAEAFF | TGTGCCACCAGCAGAGATGGACAGGGGATGGCTGAAGCTTTCTTT
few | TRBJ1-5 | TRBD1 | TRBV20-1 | CSARAPGQGHSNQPQHF | TGCAGTGCTAGGGCACCAGGACAGGGCCATAGCAATCAGCCCCAGCATTTT
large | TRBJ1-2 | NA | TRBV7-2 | CASSLGQLYGYTF | TGTGCCAGCAGCTTAGGGCAGCTATATGGCTACACCTTC
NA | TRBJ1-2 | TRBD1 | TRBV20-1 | CSARLETGVFGGYTF | TGCAGTGCTCGCCTGGAGACAGGGGTATTCGGAGGCTACACCTTC
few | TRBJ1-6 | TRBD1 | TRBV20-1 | CSARARTGFNAPLHF | TGCAGTGCTAGAGCGCGGACAGGGTTTAATGCACCCCTCCACTTT
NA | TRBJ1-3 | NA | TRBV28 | CASTSVPGNTIYF | TGTGCCAGCACCTCTGTACCTGGAAACACCATATATTTT
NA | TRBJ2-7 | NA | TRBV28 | CASSRDRGGREQYF | TGTGCCAGCAGTCGGGACAGAGGAGGGCGCGAGCAGTACTTC
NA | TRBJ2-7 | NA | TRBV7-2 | CASSPGYGLEQYF | TGTGCCAGCAGCCCGGGATACGGCCTCGAGCAGTACTTC
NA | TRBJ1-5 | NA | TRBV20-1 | CSASPAGHQPQHF | TGCAGTGCTAGTCCCGCAGGGCATCAGCCCCAGCATTTT
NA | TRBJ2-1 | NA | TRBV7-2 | CASSLTRGEQFF | TGTGCCAGCAGCCTCACCCGGGGGGAGCAGTTCTTC
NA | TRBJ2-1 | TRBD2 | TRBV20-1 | CSARTTSGEQFF | TGCAGTGCTAGAACGACTAGCGGAGAGCAGTTCTTC
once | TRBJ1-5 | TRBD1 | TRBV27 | CASGRQGIAGNQPQHF | TGTGCCAGCGGAAGACAGGGTATAGCGGGCAATCAGCCCCAGCATTTT
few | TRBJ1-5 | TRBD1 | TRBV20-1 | CSAGGQGAGQPQHF | TGCAGTGCCGGAGGACAGGGGGCCGGTCAGCCCCAGCATTTT
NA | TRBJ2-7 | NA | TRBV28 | CASSLGTYEQYF | TGTGCCAGCAGTTTAGGGACGTATGAGCAGTACTTC
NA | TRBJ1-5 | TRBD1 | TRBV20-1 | CSARGTGEEVQPQHF | TGCAGTGCTAGAGGGACAGGGGAAGAAGTTCAGCCCCAGCATTTT
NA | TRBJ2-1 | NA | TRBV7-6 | CASSFGRGYNEQFF | TGTGCCAGCAGCTTCGGTAGGGGGTACAATGAGCAGTTCTTC